Listed below are T cell receptor beta chains from one sample, sequenced in a study of blood T cell repertoires in COVID-19. TCRdb's table, derived via immunoSEQ multiplex PCR, lists solely in-frame clones and lacks some. The table shows hundreds of thousands of clones, with roughly 90% occurring only once. The sample taken for sequencing was PBMCs or T cells enriched from blood (not recorded which). Receptor source: a man aged 60 to 69 who had recovered from COVID-19. The CDR3 runs from the conserved cysteine through the conserved F or W. Each record gives: V gene, J gene, CDR3 protein.

TRBV12-5,TRBJ2-1,CASGWDFYNEQFF
TRBV27,TRBJ1-4,CASSLSRTNEKLFF
TRBV2,TRBJ2-4,CASRPVPGASKNIQYF
TRBV9,TRBJ2-5,CASSTTPGTGGQETQYF
TRBV5-5,TRBJ2-5,CASSLAQGLAGGKTQYF
TRBV11-3,TRBJ2-1,CASSLRRGLAGRSSYNEQFF
TRBV6-1,TRBJ1-5,CASSDMFQPQHF
TRBV5-1,TRBJ1-5,CASSLTGNQPQHF
TRBV4-1,TRBJ1-5,CASSQAGTGNQPQHF
TRBV9,TRBJ1-3,CASSAIVGGTIYF
TRBV5-8,TRBJ2-1,CASRAHTGLVNNEQFF
TRBV12-3/TRBV12-4,TRBJ1-1,CASSLHGGTEAFF
TRBV6-5,TRBJ1-6,CASSYSAGKALHF
TRBV10-2,TRBJ1-1,CASRDDRMNTEAFF
TRBV3-1/TRBV3-2,TRBJ1-1,CASSQAGGSDTEAFF
TRBV10-3,TRBJ2-7,CAISGGTGANYEQYF
TRBV6-5,TRBJ1-4,CASGRTGLNEKLFF
TRBV10-3,TRBJ2-1,CAISEVNSRHNEQFF
TRBV7-2,TRBJ2-7,CASSLLAVSYEQYF
TRBV5-4,TRBJ2-5,CASSFTPTRGETQYF
TRBV4-3,TRBJ1-2,CASSRVLGGVYGYTF
TRBV6-5,TRBJ1-6,CASSYSGQQNSPLHF
TRBV2,TRBJ2-5,CASTVRRSQETQYF
TRBV18,TRBJ1-2,CASSPQGQDYGYTF
TRBV14,TRBJ2-1,CASSQESLAGAGRYNEQFF
TRBV7-9,TRBJ2-7,CASSGLGGAREQYF
TRBV29-1,TRBJ2-1,CSAGTSGSYNEQFF
TRBV9,TRBJ2-7,CASSVTHQGYEQYF
TRBV11-2,TRBJ1-2,CASSFAAGGYTF
TRBV10-3,TRBJ2-7,CAISEPKGTSGSPYEQYF
TRBV5-4,TRBJ2-1,CASSRLAGVDNEQFF
TRBV7-2,TRBJ2-7,CASSLQRGRNEQYF
TRBV5-1,TRBJ2-1,CASSSGLAGENEQFF
TRBV7-9,TRBJ2-3,CASSLGSASRTDTQYF
TRBV18,TRBJ1-3,CASSPRGALTNSGNTIYF
TRBV10-1,TRBJ2-2,CASRPDSNTGELFF
TRBV27,TRBJ2-7,CASSFRGSLSYEQYF
TRBV29-1,TRBJ2-1,CSVVGTSGRGSYNEQFF
TRBV18,TRBJ1-5,CASSPDRDQPQHF
TRBV3-1/TRBV3-2,TRBJ1-3,CASSQVPGRSGNTIYF
TRBV5-4,TRBJ1-6,CASSLAGTANSPLHF
TRBV27,TRBJ2-5,CASRPAGGLMTQYF
TRBV6-5,TRBJ1-3,CASSNHERNTIYF
TRBV7-2,TRBJ1-3,CASVPPSEDTIYF
TRBV5-4,TRBJ2-1,CASSLASGGRRGEQFF
TRBV4-3,TRBJ1-6,CASSQDLANSPLHF
TRBV7-9,TRBJ2-1,CASSTQGPGQNEQFF
TRBV6-5,TRBJ1-2,CASSYTPEVGYTF
TRBV21-1,TRBJ1-2,CASIPAWGREVYVDYGYTF
TRBV5-6,TRBJ2-1,CASSPGLAVNNEQFF
TRBV5-1,TRBJ2-5,CASSLAGLTQYF
TRBV6-2/TRBV6-3,TRBJ2-5,CASSYRGGQETQYF
TRBV6-4,TRBJ2-3,CASSEGSLTDTQYF
TRBV5-6,TRBJ1-6,CASSTTGLSPLHF